Shown below are 9 T cell receptor beta chains from a single sample sequenced in a study of blood T cell repertoires in COVID-19. Clones were sequenced by immunoSEQ multiplex PCR, and TCRdb holds only the in-frame ones, with some missing. The sample has a few hundred thousand clones; roughly 90% are singletons. What was sequenced was peripheral blood. The origin of the receptors is a woman aged 50 to 60 with acute or convalescent COVID-19.

The chain links TRBV30 to TRBJ1-1; D not certain. The CDR3 spans 12 residues. From germline, CDR1 is GTSNPN and CDR2 SVGIG (reference sequence). Trimming removed 5 bases at V and 3 bases at J, with 10 bases between. DNA of the CDR3: TGTGCCTGGCGGTTCGGGGACACTGAAGCTTTCTTT. Amino acid sequence: CAWRFGDTEAFF. The full variable domain, its missing parts supplied by reference TRBV30 and TRBJ1-1, is SQTIHQWPATLVQPVGSPLSLECTVEGTSNPNLYWYRQAAGRGLQLLFYSVGIGQISSEVPQNLSASRPQDRQFILSSKKLLLSDSGFYLCAWRFGDTEAFFGQGTRLTVV.

The chain is built from TRBV15 and TRBJ2-5; 7 bases are a match to TRBD1. CDR1 and CDR2 (germline): LNHNV, YYDKDF (reference sequence). V shed 5 bases, J shed 5 bases, and the junction held 11 bases outside the gene matches. This CDR3 region has 15 residues. As DNA, the CDR3 is TGTGCCACCAGCGGACTCGACAGGGTGGGCGAGACCCAGTACTTC. Amino acid sequence: CATSGLDRVGETQYF.

The V and J genes are TRBV30 and TRBJ2-7, with TRBD2 identical over 9 bases. The CDR3 length is 15 residues. Losses at the gene ends were 3 bases for V and 7 bases for J; bases not matched to a gene: 13. Per germline, CDR1 GTSNPN and CDR2 SVGIG (reference sequence). In DNA form, the CDR3 reads TGTGCCTGGAGAGGGGGACTAGCCCTCTCCCGGGAGCAGTACTTC. It translates to CAWRGGLALSREQYF. The whole variable domain, filled in from reference TRBV30 and TRBJ2-7, reads SQTIHQWPATLVQPVGSPLSLECTVEGTSNPNLYWYRQAAGRGLQLLFYSVGIGQISSEVPQNLSASRPQDRQFILSSKKLLLSDSGFYLCAWRGGLALSREQYFGPGTRLTVT.

This clone was picked up a small number of times. This chain uses TRBV13 with TRBJ1-1, with a possible D match to TRBD1 (6 bases). This CDR3 is 14 amino acids long. CDR1 and CDR2 (germline): PRHDT, FYEKMQ (reference sequence). V was shortened by 7 bases and J by 1 base, with 13 bases between the two germline ends. The CDR3 here is CASNPGAANTEAFF. Written as DNA, the CDR3 is TGTGCCAGCAACCCAGGGGCTGCGAACACTGAAGCTTTCTTT.

This clone appeared a single time. The chain carries TRBV18 and TRBJ1-1; maybe TRBD1 (5 bases). The ends were cut back, 4 bases at V and 3 bases at J, with 18 bases in the middle. The CDR3 consists of 16 residues. CDR1 is KGHSH and CDR2 is LQKENI in the germline V gene. In DNA, the CDR3 is TGTGCCAGCTCACGGACTAGGGGAGTGGTGGACACTGAAGCTTTCTTT. Protein sequence: CASSRTRGVVDTEAFF. The whole variable domain, filled in from reference TRBV18 and TRBJ1-1, reads NAGVMQNPRHLVRRRGQEARLRCSPMKGHSHVYWYRQLPEEGLKFMVYLQKENIIDESGMPKERFSAEFPKEGPSILRIQQVVRGDSAAYFCASSRTRGVVDTEAFFGQGTRLTVV.

The chain carries TRBV9 and TRBJ1-3; D perhaps matches TRBD1 (5 bases). This CDR3 is 17 amino acids long. Germline CDR1 SGDLS, CDR2 YYNGEE. V gave up 3 bases and J gave up 0 bases, with 16 bases separating them. The CDR3 loop reads CASSAVAGLGSGNTIYF. CDR3 coding DNA: TGTGCCAGCAGCGCCGTAGCGGGACTGGGCTCTGGAAACACCATATATTTT.

V usage is TRBV19 and J usage is TRBJ1-1, with D perhaps matching TRBD1 (6 bases). CDR1 and CDR2 from the germline V gene are LNHDA and SQIVND (reference sequence). V dropped 7 bases and J dropped 7 bases, with 16 bases sitting between them. The CDR3 runs to 13 residues. Written as DNA, the CDR3 is TGTGCCAGTAAGGCAGGGGATTATGGTGAAGCTTTCTTT. Translating it yields CASKAGDYGEAFF.

V is TRBV5-1 and J is TRBJ2-7; 7 positions agree with TRBD1. The CDR3 runs 15 residues. Germline V gene data show CDR1 as SGHRS and CDR2 as YFSETQ. V dropped 7 bases and J dropped 0; count of bases not matched to a gene: 10. CDR3 sequence: CASALNRDSSYEQYF. The CDR3 DNA sequence: TGCGCCAGCGCCTTAAACCGGGACAGCTCCTACGAGCAGTACTTC. Supplemented by reference TRBV5-1 and TRBJ2-7, the full variable domain reads KAGVTQTPRYLIKTRGQQVTLSCSPISGHRSVSWYQQTPGQGLQFLFEYFSETQRNKGNFPGRFSGRQFSNSRSEMNVSTLELGDSALYLCASALNRDSSYEQYFGPGTRLTVT.

V is TRBV7-9 and J is TRBJ1-4; 8 positions agree with TRBD1. The length of the CDR3 is 14 residues. With V trimmed by 6 bases and J by 8 bases, 8 bases remained unmatched. Germline V gene sequence: CDR1 SEHNR, CDR2 FQNEAQ (reference sequence). The CDR3 nucleotides read TGTGCCAGCAGACCGGACAGGGTGGGAGAAAAACTGTTTTTT. It is translated as CASRPDRVGEKLFF.